This TCR beta chain was found in a study of blood T cell repertoires in COVID-19. Data came from immunoSEQ multiplex PCR; TCRdb stores just in-frame clones and leaves some out. The data hold 250,000 or so clones, with approximately 90% observed a single time. Germline V gene lookup returns CDR1 SGHRS and CDR2 YFSETQ. V was cut by 3 bases and J by 7 bases, with 14 bases left in between. This CDR3 is built from 13 residues. The sample holds one count of this clone. This clonotype was obtained from a man aged 25 to 45 who had recovered from COVID-19. V is TRBV5-1 and J is TRBJ2-7, with a tentative D call TRBD2 (5 bases). Sequencing was done on a sample of PBMCs or T cells enriched from blood (not recorded which). In DNA form, the CDR3 reads TGCGCCAGCAGCTCTAGGGAGACTATAGAGCAGTACTTC. This translates into CASSSRETIEQYF.